The 17 T cell receptor beta chains presented below share a single source sample, sequenced in a study of cytomegalovirus exposure and HLA in healthy donors. The PCR had 60 Vbeta and 13 Jbeta primers. Libraries were prepared by immunoSEQ multiplex PCR; TCRdb keeps only in-frame clonotypes and omits some of them. The table shows over 150,000 clones, with 77% occurring only once. Sample: PBMCs. These receptors were taken from a male donor in good health and CMV-seropositive.

V gene TRBV5-4 combines with J gene TRBJ2-3; D possibly corresponds to TRBD2 (6 bases). The CDR3 extends over 15 amino acids. Germline values: CDR1 SGHNT, CDR2 YYREEE (reference sequence). V was cut by 5 bases and J by 0 bases, with 13 bases left in between. CDR3 bases: TGTGCCAGCAGTAAAGCGGGTCTTAGCACAGATACGCAGTATTTT. The encoded protein is CASSKAGLSTDTQYF.

This chain connects TRBV6-5 to TRBJ2-1, with TRBD2 identical over 13 bases. The CDR3 contains 15 residues. Germline-derived CDR1 and CDR2 are MNHEY and SVGAGI. V lost 6 bases and J lost 9; bases outside the gene matches: 8. The CDR3 region is CASSWTSGGGGEQFF. In nucleotides, the CDR3 is TGTGCCAGCAGCTGGACTAGCGGGGGTGGTGGTGAGCAGTTCTTC.

The chain has TRBV4-3 and TRBJ2-5, with D perhaps matching TRBD1 (5 bases). CDR1 and CDR2 from the germline V gene are LGHNA and YSLEER. Trimming removed 4 bases from V and 4 bases from J, with 16 bases in between. The CDR3 contains 15 residues. CDR3 sequence (DNA): TGCGCCAGCAGCCGACAAATAGGGCAGGGAGAGACCCAGTACTTC. Protein: CASSRQIGQGETQYF.

V gene TRBV9 combines with J gene TRBJ1-4; TRBD1 agrees at 7 bases. The CDR3 runs 16 residues. Germline lookup yields CDR1 SGDLS and CDR2 YYNGEE. Unmatched junction bases numbered 5, after V lost 3 bases and J lost 0 bases. The CDR3 DNA is TGTGCCAGCAGCGCAAGCACAGGGGCAACTAATGAAAAACTGTTTTTT. Protein: CASSASTGATNEKLFF.

The genes are TRBV27 and TRBJ1-1; 7 bases agree with TRBD1. With 6 bases clipped from V and 3 bases from J, the junction kept 10 bases outside the gene matches. Per the germline V gene, CDR1 is MNHEY and CDR2 is SMNVEV (reference sequence). This CDR3 region has 15 residues. The CDR3 region has the DNA TGTGCCAGCAGCATCGGGACAGAAACTCACACTGAAGCTTTCTTT. The encoded protein is CASSIGTETHTEAFF.

The chain carries TRBV13 and TRBJ2-7, with a tentative D call TRBD2 (7 bases). V lost 4 bases to trimming and J lost 0 bases, with 13 bases between them. Germline V gene lookup returns CDR1 PRHDT and CDR2 FYEKMQ (reference sequence). This CDR3 comprises 15 residues. DNA for the CDR3: TGTGCCAGCAGCTCCCCAAGGGGGGGCTCCTACGAGCAGTACTTC. This sequence encodes CASSSPRGGSYEQYF.

The V call is TRBV30, the J call TRBJ1-6, with D unresolved. CDR3 length: 14 residues. The V gene's germline CDR1 is GTSNPN and CDR2 SVGIG (reference sequence). V lost 5 bases to trimming and J lost 10 bases, with 18 bases between them. DNA for the CDR3: TGTGCCTGGGCGCGGGAATCGGAGAGCTCACCCCTCCACTTT. It encodes CAWARESESSPLHF.

V usage is TRBV7-9 and J usage is TRBJ2-2; 10 bases are a match to TRBD1. Germline V gives CDR1 SEHNR, CDR2 FQNEAQ (reference sequence). Trimming at V came to 5 bases and at J to 4 bases, leaving 4 bases not matched to a gene. The length of the CDR3 is 15 residues. CDR3: CASSPRDRGTGELFF. For the CDR3, the DNA is TGTGCCAGCAGCCCTAGGGACAGGGGCACCGGGGAGCTGTTTTTT.

The sample holds a few counts of this clone. V gene TRBV5-1 combines with J gene TRBJ2-1; 9 bases align to TRBD1. The V segment lost 6 bases and the J segment 6 bases; nucleotides outside the gene matches: 10. Germline-derived CDR1 and CDR2 are SGHRS and YFSETQ. This CDR3 has 15 amino acids. The CDR3 bases are TGCGCCAGCACCCACCGGGACAGGGCATCCAATGAGCAGTTCTTC. Protein: CASTHRDRASNEQFF. Full variable domain (missing parts from reference TRBV5-1 and TRBJ2-1): KAGVTQTPRYLIKTRGQQVTLSCSPISGHRSVSWYQQTPGQGLQFLFEYFSETQRNKGNFPGRFSGRQFSNSRSEMNVSTLELGDSALYLCASTHRDRASNEQFFGPGTRLTVL.

The genes are TRBV10-1 and TRBJ2-1; weak D call: TRBD1 (5 bases). Germline V gene sequence: CDR1 WNHNN, CDR2 SYGVQD (reference sequence). CDR3 length: 14 residues. Trimming removed 3 bases at V and 3 bases at J, with 9 bases between. This CDR3 is CASSDQGNYNEQFF. Written as DNA, the CDR3 is TGCGCCAGCAGTGACCAGGGCAACTACAATGAGCAGTTCTTC.

With respect to this clone: Other DNA sequences in the sample encode the same CDR3. The CDR3 coding sequence is TGTGCCAGCAGTGAGGGGGACAGCTCCTACGAGCAGTACTTC. This sequence encodes CASSEGDSSYEQYF. V is TRBV6-1 and J is TRBJ2-7; 7 bases map to TRBD1. The CDR3 is 14 residues long. Germline CDR1 MNHNS, CDR2 SASEGT. Losses at the gene ends were 3 bases for V and 0 bases for J; bases not matched to a gene: 2.

The CDR3 DNA reads TGTGCCAGCAGTCGCGCAGGGCCCTACGAGCAGTACTTC. Amino acids: CASSRAGPYEQYF. The V call is TRBV6-5, the J call TRBJ2-7, with a tentative D call TRBD1 (5 bases). Between the trimmed V and J ends, which lost 5 bases and 2 bases, there was a span of 10 bases. Germline lookup yields CDR1 MNHEY and CDR2 SVGAGI. The CDR3 sequence is 13 residues long.

This chain joins TRBV21-1 and TRBJ1-5; the D call TRBD1 from the table was never checked on the DNA. TRBV21-1 is labeled a pseudogene. The CDR3 is 18 residues long. CDR3 bases: TGTGCCAGCCTCACAGGGGACAGCCGTCCTAATAGCAATCAGCCCCAGCATTTT. Translating it yields CASLTGDSRPNSNQPQHF.

The chain employs TRBV7-3 and TRBJ2-1, with TRBD2 as a possible D gene (7 bases). Trimming removed 1 base from V and 9 bases from J, with 10 bases in between. The germline CDR1 and CDR2 sequences are SGHTA and FQGTGA. The CDR3 has 13 residues. DNA for the CDR3: TGTGCCAGCAGCTTAAGCGGGGGCTCTGAGCAGTTCTTC. This encodes CASSLSGGSEQFF.

This clone was observed a few times. This chain uses TRBV13 with TRBJ2-2, with D maybe TRBD2 (6 bases). V was shortened by 0 bases and J by 3 bases, with 11 bases between the two germline ends. Looked up from germline, CDR1 is PRHDT and CDR2 is FYEKMQ (reference sequence). The CDR3 has 16 residues. The CDR3 region is CASSLGLWEDTGELFF. The CDR3 DNA follows: TGTGCCAGCAGCTTAGGTCTCTGGGAGGACACCGGGGAGCTGTTTTTT.

The chain carries TRBV7-2 and TRBJ2-6; no firm D call. The CDR3 is made up of 14 amino acids. Germline-derived CDR1 and CDR2 are SGHTA and FQGNSA. V lost 5 bases and J lost 1, with 6 bases in between. The CDR3 region has the DNA TGTGCCAGCAGCGAGATATCTGGGGCCAACGTCCTGACTTTC. This translates into CASSEISGANVLTF.

The chain recombines TRBV5-6 with TRBJ2-3; TRBD1 aligns across 10 bases. The ends lost 3 bases at V and 8 bases at J; junction bases unmatched: 0. This CDR3 comprises 12 residues. Germline V CDR1 and CDR2: SGHDT, YYEEEE. The DNA of the CDR3 is TGTGCCAGCAGCTGGGACAGGGGTACGCAGTATTTT. Translation: CASSWDRGTQYF.